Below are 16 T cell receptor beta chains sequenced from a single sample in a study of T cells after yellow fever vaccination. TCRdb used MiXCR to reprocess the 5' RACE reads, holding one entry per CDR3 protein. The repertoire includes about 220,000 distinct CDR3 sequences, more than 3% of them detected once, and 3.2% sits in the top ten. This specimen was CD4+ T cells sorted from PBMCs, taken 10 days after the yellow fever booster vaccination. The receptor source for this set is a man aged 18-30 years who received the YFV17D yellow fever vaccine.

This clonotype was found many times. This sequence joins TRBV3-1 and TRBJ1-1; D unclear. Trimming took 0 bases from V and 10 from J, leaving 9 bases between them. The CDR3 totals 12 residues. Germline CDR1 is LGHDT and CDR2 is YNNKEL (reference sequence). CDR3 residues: CASSQEAQRAFF. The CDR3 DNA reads TGTGCCAGCAGCCAAGAGGCACAGCGAGCTTTCTTT.

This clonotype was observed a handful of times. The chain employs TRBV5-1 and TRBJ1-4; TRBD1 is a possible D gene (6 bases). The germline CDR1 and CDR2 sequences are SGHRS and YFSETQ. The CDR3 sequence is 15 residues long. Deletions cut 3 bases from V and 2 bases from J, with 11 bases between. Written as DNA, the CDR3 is TGCGCCAGCAGCTCCCCAGGGGCCACTAATGAAAAACTGTTTTTT. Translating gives CASSSPGATNEKLFF.

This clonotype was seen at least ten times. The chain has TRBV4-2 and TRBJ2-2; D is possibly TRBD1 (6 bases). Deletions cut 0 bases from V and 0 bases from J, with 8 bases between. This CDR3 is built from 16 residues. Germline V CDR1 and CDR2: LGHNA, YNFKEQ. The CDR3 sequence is CASSQEGTTNTGELFF. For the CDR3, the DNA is TGTGCCAGCAGCCAAGAGGGGACAACGAACACCGGGGAGCTGTTTTTT.

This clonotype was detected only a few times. As DNA, the CDR3 is TGTGCCAGCAGCGTAGCGGGGGGGCCTCATCATGAGCAGTTCTTC. Its translation is CASSVAGGPHHEQFF. The chain couples TRBV9 to TRBJ2-1, with TRBD2 matching over 8 bases. The CDR3 spans 15 residues. Germline V gene sequence: CDR1 SGDLS, CDR2 YYNGEE. With 0 bases clipped from V and 8 bases from J, the junction kept 7 bases outside the gene matches. Looking up the rest from reference TRBV9 and TRBJ2-1 gives the full variable domain: DSGVTQTPKHLITATGQRVTLRCSPRSGDLSVYWYQQSLDQGLQFLIQYYNGEERAKGNILERFSAQQFPDLHSELNLSSLELGDSALYFCASSVAGGPHHEQFFGPGTRLTVL.

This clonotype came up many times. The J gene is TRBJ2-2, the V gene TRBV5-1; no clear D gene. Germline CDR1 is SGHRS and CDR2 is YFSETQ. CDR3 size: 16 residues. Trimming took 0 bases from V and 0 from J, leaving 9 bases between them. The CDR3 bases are TGCGCCAGCAGCTTGGCCGCTAGGACGAACACCGGGGAGCTGTTTTTT. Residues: CASSLAARTNTGELFF.

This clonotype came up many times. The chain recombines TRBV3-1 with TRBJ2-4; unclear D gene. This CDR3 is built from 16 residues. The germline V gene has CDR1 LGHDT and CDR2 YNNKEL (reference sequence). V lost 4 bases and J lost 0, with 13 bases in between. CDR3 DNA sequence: TGTGCCAGCAGCCCCGGTAGCTTTTTAGCCAAAAACATTCAGTACTTC. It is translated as CASSPGSFLAKNIQYF.

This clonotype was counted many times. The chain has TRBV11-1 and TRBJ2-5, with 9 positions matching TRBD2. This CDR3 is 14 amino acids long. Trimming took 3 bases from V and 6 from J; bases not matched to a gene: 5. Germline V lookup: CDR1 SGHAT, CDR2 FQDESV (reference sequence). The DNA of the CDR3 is TGTGCCAGCAGCTTGGGCCTAGCGGGGAAGACCCAGTACTTC. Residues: CASSLGLAGKTQYF. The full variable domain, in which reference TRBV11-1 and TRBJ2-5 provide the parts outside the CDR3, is EAEVAQSPRYKITEKSQAVAFWCDPISGHATLYWYRQILGQGPELLVQFQDESVVDDSQLPKDRFSAERLKGVDSTLKIQPAELGDSAMYLCASSLGLAGKTQYFGPGTRLLVL.

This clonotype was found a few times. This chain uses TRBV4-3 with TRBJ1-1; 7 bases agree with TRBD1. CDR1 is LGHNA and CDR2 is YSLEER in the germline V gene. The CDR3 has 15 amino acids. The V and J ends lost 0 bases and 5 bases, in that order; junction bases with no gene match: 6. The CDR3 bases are TGCGCCAGCAGCCAAGACGACAGGGTTCTTACTGAAGCTTTCTTT. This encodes CASSQDDRVLTEAFF.

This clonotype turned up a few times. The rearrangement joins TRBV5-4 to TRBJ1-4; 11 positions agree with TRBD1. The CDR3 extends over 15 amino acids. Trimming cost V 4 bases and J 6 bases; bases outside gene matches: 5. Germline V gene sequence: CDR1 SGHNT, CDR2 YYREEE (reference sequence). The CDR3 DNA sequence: TGTGCCAGCAGCCGAGGACAGGGGGCGCATGAAAAACTGTTTTTT. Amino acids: CASSRGQGAHEKLFF.

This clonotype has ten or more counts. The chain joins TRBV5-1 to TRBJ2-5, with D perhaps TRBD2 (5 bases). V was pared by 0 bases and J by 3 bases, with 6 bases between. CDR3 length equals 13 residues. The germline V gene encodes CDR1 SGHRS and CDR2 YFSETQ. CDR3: CASSLDGEETQYF. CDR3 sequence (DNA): TGCGCCAGCAGCTTGGACGGGGAAGAGACCCAGTACTTC. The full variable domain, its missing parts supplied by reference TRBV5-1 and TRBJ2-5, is KAGVTQTPRYLIKTRGQQVTLSCSPISGHRSVSWYQQTPGQGLQFLFEYFSETQRNKGNFPGRFSGRQFSNSRSEMNVSTLELGDSALYLCASSLDGEETQYFGPGTRLLVL.

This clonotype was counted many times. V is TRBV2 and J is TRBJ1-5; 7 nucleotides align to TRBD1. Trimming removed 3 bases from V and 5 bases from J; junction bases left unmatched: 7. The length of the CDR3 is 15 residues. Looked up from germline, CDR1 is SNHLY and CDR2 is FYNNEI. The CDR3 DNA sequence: TGTGCCAGCAGTGATAGGACAGGAGTGGATCAGCCCCAGCATTTT. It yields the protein CASSDRTGVDQPQHF.

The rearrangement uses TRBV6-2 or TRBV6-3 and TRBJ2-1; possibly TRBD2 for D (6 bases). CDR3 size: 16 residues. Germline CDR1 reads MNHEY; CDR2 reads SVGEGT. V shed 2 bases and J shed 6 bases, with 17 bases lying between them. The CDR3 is CASSYGLGGTGNEQFF. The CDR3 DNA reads TGTGCCAGCAGTTACGGTCTCGGGGGTACAGGCAATGAGCAGTTCTTC.

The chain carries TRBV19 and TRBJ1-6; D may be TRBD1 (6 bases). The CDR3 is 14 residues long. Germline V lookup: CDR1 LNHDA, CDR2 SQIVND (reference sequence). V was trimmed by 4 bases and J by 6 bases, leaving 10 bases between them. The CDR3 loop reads CASSTSGVNSPLHF. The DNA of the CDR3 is TGTGCCAGTAGTACCTCAGGGGTTAATTCACCCCTCCACTTT.

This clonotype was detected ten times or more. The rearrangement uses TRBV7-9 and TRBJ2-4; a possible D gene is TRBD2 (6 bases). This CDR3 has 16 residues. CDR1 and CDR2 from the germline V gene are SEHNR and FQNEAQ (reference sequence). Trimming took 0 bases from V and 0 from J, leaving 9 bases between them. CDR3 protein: CASSLAWRGAKNIQYF. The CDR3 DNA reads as TGTGCCAGCAGCTTAGCGTGGCGGGGAGCCAAAAACATTCAGTACTTC.

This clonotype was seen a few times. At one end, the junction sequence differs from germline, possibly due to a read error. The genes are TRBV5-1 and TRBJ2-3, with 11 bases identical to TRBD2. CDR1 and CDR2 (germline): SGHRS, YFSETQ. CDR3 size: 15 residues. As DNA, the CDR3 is TGCGCCAGCACCTTGGGTGGGACTAGCGGAGATACGCAGTATTTT. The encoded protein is CASTLGGTSGDTQYF.

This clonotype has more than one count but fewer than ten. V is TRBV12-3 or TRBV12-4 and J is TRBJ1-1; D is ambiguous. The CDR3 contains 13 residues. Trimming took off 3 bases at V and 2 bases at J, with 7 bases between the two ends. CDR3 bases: TGTGCCAGCAGTTTTTTTCATAACACTGAAGCTTTCTTT. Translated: CASSFFHNTEAFF.